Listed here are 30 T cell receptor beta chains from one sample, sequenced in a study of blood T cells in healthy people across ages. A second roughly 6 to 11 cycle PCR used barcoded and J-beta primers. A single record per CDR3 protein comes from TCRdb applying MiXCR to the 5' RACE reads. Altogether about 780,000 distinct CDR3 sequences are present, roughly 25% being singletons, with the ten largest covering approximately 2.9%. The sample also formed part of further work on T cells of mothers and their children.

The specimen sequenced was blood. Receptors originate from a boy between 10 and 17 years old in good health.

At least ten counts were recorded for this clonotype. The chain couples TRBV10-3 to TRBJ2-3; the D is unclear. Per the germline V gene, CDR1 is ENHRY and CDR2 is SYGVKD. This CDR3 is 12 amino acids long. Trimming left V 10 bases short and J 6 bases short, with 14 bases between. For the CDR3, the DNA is TGTGCCACCATCGACCCCGCGGATACGCAGTATTTT. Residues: CATIDPADTQYF.

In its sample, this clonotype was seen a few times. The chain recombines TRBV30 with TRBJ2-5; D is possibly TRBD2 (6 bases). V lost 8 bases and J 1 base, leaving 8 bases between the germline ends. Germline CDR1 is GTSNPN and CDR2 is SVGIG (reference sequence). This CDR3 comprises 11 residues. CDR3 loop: CAAGPQETQYF. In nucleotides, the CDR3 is TGTGCCGCGGGACCCCAAGAGACCCAGTACTTC.

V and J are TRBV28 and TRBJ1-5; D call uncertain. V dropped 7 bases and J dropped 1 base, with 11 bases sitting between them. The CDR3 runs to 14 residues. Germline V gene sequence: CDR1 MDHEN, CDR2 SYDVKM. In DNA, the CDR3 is TGTGCCAGCATTACGGTCCTCAGCAATCAGCCCCAGCATTTT. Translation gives CASITVLSNQPQHF.

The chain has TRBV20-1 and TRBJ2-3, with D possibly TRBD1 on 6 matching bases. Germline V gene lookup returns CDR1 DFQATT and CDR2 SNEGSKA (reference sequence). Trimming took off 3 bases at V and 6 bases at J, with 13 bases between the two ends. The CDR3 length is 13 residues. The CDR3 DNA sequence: TGCAGTGCTAGGACAGGAACGTTCGATACGCAGTATTTT. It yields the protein CSARTGTFDTQYF.

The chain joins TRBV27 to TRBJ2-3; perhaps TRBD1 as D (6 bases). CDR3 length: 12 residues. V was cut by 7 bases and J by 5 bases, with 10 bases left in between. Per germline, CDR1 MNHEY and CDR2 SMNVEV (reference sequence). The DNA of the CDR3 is TGTGCCAGCACCAGAGGGGGAGATACGCAGTATTTT. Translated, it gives CASTRGGDTQYF.

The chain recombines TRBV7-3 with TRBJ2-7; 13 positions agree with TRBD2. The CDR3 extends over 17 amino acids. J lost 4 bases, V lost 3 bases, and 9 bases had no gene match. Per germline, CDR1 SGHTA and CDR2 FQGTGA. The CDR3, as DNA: TGTGCCAGCAGCTTCAAACCACTAGCGGGGGGGGATTACGAGCAGTACTTC. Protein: CASSFKPLAGGDYEQYF. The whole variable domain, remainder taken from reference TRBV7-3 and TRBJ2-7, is GAGVSQTPSNKVTEKGKYVELRCDPISGHTALYWYRQSLGQGPEFLIYFQGTGAADDSGLPNDRFFAVRPEGSVSTLKIQRTERGDSAVYLCASSFKPLAGGDYEQYFGPGTRLTVT.

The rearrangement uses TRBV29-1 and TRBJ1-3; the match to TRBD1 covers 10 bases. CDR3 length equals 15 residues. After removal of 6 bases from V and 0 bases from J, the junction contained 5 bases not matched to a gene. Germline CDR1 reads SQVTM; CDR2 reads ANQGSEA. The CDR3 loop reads CSVSDRGSSGNTIYF. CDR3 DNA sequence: TGCAGCGTGTCGGACAGGGGGTCCTCTGGAAACACCATATATTTT.

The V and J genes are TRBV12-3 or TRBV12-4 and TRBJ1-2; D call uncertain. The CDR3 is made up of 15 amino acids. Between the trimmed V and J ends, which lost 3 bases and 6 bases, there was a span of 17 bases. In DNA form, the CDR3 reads TGTGCCAGCAGTTTGGGAGAGCCCCCGGCGGATGGCTACACCTTC. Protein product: CASSLGEPPADGYTF.

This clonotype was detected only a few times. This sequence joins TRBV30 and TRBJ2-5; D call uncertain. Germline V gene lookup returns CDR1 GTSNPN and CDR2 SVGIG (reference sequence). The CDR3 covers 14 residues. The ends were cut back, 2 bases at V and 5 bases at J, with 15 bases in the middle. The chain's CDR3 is CAWSLPYGQETQYF. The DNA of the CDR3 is TGTGCCTGGAGTCTCCCTTACGGTCAGGAGACCCAGTACTTC.

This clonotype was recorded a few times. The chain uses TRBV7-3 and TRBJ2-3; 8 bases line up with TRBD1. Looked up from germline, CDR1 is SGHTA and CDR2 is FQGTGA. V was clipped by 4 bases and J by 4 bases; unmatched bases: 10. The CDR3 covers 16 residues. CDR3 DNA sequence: TGTGCCAGCAGCTCGCTGACACAGGGGGTGGCAGATACGCAGTATTTT. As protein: CASSSLTQGVADTQYF.

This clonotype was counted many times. This CDR3 is CSVEPLGTNEKLFF. The CDR3 DNA reads as TGCAGCGTTGAACCCCTCGGTACTAATGAAAAACTGTTTTTT. The chain has TRBV29-1 and TRBJ1-4; D remains ambiguous. CDR1 and CDR2 from the germline V gene are SQVTM and ANQGSEA. The CDR3 is 14 amino acids. Trimming removed 2 bases from V and 2 bases from J, with 9 bases in between.

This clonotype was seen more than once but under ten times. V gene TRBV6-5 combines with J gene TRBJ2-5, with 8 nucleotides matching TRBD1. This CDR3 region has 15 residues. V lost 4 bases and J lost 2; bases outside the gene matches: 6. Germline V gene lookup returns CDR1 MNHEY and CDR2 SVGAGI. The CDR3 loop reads CASSSNQGAQETQYF. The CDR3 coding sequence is TGTGCCAGCAGTTCAAATCAGGGGGCGCAAGAGACCCAGTACTTC.

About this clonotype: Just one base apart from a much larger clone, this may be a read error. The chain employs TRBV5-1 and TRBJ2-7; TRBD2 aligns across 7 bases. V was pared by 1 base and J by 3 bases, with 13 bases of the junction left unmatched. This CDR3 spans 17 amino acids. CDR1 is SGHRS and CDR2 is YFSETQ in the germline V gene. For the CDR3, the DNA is TGCGCCAGCAGCTTGCCTCAGGGAGGGGAGTGGCACTACGAGCAGTACTTC. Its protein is CASSLPQGGEWHYEQYF.

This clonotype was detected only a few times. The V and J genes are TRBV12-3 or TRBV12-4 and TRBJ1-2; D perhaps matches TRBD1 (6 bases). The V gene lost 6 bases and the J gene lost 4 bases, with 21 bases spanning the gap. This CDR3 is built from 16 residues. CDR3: CASSPPKVRDTYGYTF. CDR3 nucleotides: TGTGCCAGCAGCCCTCCTAAGGTTCGGGACACCTATGGCTACACCTTC.

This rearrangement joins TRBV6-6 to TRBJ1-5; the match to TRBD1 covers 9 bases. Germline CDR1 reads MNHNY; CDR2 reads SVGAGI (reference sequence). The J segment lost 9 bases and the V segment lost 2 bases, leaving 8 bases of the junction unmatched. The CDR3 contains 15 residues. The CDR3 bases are TGTGCCAGCAGTTACGCGGGGACAGGGAAACTGCCCCAGCATTTT. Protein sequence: CASSYAGTGKLPQHF.

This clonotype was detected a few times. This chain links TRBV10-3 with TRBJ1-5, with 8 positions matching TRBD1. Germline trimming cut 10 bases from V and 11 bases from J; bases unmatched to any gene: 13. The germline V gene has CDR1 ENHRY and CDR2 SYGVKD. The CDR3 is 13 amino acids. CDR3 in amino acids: CATRQGLAAAQHF. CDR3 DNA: TGTGCCACCCGACAGGGGCTTGCCGCAGCCCAGCATTTT.

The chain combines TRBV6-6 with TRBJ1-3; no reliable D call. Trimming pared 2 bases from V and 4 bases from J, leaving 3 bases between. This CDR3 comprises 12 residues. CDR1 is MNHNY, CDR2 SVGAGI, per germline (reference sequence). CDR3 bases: TGTGCCAGCAGTTACGTCGGAAACACCATATATTTT. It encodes CASSYVGNTIYF.

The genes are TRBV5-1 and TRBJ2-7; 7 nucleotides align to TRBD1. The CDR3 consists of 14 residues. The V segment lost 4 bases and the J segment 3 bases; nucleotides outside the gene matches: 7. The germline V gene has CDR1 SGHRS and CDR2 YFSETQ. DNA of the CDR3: TGCGCCAGCAGCCCCCGACAGGGTAACTACGAGCAGTACTTC. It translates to CASSPRQGNYEQYF.

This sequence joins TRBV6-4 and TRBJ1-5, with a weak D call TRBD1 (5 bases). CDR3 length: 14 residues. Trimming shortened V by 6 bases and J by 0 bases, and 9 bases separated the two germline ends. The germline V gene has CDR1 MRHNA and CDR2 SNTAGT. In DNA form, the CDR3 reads TGTGCCAGCAGGAGACAGTATAGCAATCAGCCCCAGCATTTT. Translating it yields CASRRQYSNQPQHF.

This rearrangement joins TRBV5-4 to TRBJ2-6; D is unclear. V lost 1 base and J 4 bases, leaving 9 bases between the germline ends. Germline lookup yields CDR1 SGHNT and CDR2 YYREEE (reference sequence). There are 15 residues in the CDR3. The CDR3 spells CASSLQAIGANVLTF. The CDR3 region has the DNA TGTGCCAGCAGCTTGCAGGCGATCGGGGCCAACGTCCTGACTTTC.

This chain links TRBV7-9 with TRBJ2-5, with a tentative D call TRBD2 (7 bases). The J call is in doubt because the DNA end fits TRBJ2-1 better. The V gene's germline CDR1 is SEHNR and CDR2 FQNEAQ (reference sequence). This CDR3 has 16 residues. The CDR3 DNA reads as TGTGCCAGCAGCCCAATCCAAGAGGGGGGGAAGCGAATGCAGTTCTTC. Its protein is CASSPIQEGGKRMQFF.

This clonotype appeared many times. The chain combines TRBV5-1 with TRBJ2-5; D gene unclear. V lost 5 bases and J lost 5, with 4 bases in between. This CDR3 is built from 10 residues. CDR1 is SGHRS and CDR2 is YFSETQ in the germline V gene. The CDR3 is CASRAETQYF. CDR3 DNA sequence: TGCGCCAGCAGGGCCGAGACCCAGTACTTC. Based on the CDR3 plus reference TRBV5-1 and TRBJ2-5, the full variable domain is KAGVTQTPRYLIKTRGQQVTLSCSPISGHRSVSWYQQTPGQGLQFLFEYFSETQRNKGNFPGRFSGRQFSNSRSEMNVSTLELGDSALYLCASRAETQYFGPGTRLLVL.

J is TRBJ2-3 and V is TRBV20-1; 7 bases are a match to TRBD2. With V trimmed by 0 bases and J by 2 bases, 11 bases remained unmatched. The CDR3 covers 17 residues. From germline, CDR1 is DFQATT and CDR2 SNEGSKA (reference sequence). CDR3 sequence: CSARDVPGLLTTDTQYF. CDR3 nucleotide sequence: TGCAGTGCTAGAGATGTACCGGGACTACTAACCACAGATACGCAGTATTTT.

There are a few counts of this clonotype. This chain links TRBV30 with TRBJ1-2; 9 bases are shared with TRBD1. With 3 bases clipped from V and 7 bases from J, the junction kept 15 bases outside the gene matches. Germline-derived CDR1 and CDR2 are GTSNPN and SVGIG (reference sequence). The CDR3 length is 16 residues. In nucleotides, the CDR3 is TGTGCCTGGAGGGCACGGGACAGGGAGGATTCGGGTGGCTACACCTTC. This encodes CAWRARDREDSGGYTF.

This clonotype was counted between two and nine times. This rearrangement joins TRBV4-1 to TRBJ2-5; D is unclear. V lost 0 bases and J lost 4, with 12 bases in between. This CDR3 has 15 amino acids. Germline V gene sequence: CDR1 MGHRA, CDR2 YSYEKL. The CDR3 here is CASSQEVIGRETQYF. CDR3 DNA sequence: TGCGCCAGCAGCCAAGAGGTTATTGGTAGAGAGACCCAGTACTTC.

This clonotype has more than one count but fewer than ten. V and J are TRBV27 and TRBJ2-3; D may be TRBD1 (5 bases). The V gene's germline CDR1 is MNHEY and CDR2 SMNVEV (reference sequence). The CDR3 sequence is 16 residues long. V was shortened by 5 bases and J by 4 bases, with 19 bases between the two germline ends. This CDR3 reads CASSPYRLQRADTQYF. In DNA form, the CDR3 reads TGTGCCAGCAGTCCCTACAGGTTACAGAGAGCAGATACGCAGTATTTT.

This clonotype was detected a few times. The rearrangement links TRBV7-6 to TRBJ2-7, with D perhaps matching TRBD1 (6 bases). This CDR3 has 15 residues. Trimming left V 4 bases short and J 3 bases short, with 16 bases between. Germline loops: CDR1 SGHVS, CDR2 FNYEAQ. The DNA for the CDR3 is TGTGCCAGCAGCTCAAACAGGGATGCTGTCTACGAGCAGTACTTC. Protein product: CASSSNRDAVYEQYF.

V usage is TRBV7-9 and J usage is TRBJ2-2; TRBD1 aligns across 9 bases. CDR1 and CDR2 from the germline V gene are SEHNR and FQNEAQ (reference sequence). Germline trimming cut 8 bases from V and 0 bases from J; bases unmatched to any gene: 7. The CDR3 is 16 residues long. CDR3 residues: CASVPGQGSNTGELFF. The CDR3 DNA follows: TGTGCCAGCGTCCCGGGACAGGGTTCGAACACCGGGGAGCTGTTTTTT.

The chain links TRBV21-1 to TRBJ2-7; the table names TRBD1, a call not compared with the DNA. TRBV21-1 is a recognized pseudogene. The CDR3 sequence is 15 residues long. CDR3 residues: CASSKERYRDYEQYF. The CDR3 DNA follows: TGTGCCAGCAGCAAAGAGAGGTACAGGGACTACGAGCAGTACTTC.

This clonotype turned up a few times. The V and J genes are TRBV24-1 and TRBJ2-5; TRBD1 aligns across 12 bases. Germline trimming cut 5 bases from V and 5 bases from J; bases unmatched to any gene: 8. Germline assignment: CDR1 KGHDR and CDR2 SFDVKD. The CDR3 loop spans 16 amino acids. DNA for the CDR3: TGTGCCACCAGTGGGTCCGGGACAGGGGGCGCGGAGACCCAGTACTTC. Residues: CATSGSGTGGAETQYF.